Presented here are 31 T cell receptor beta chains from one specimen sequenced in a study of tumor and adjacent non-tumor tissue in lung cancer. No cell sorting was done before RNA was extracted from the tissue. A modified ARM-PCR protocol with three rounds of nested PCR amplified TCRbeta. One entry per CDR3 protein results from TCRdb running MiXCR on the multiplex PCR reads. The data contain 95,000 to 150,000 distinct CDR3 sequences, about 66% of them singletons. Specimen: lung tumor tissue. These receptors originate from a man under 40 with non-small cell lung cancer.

The CDR3, as DNA: TGTGCCAGTAGTACTAGCGGGGGTTCCGGGGAGCTGTTTTTT. Its translation is CASSTSGGSGELFF. The V gene is TRBV19, the J gene TRBJ2-2; 10 bases are a match to TRBD2. Germline V CDR1 and CDR2: LNHDA, SQIVND (reference sequence). The CDR3 is 14 amino acids. J gave up 6 bases and V 4 bases, and 2 bases lay outside the gene matches.

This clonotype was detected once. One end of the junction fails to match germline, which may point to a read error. Here the CDR3 reads CAISGRGAETHYF. The CDR3 nucleotides read TGTGCCATCAGCGGGAGGGGCGCTGAGACCCACTACTTC. The chain employs TRBV5-4 and TRBJ2-5; 10 nucleotides align to TRBD2. Per the germline V gene, CDR1 is SGHNT and CDR2 is YYREEE (reference sequence). The CDR3 contains 13 residues.

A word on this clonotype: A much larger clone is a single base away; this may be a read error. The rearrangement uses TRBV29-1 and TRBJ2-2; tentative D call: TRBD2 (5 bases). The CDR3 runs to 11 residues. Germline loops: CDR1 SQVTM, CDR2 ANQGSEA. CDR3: CSVAATGEQFF. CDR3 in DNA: TGCAGCGTTGCCGCCACCGGGGAGCAGTTTTTT.

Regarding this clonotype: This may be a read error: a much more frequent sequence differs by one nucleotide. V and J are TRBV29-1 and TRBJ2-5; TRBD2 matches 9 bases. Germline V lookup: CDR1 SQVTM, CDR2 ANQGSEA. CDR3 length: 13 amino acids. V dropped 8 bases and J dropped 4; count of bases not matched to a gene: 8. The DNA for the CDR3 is TGCAGCCTGGGACAAGCGGGAGGAGAGACCCAGTACTTC. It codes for CSLGQAGGETQYF. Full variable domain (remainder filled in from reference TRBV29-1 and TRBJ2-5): SAVISQKPSRDICQRGTSLTIQCQVDSQVTMMFWYRQQPGQSLTLIATANQGSEATYESGFVIDKFPISRPNLTFSTLTVSNMSPEDSSIYLCSLGQAGGETQYFGPGTRLLVL.

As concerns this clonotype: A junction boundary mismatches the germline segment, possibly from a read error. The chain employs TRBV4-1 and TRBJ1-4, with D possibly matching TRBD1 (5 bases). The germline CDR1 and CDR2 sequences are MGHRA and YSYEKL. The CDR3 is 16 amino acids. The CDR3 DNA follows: TGCGCCAGCAGCCAAGATCTTTACGGGGGAAATGAAAAAATGTTTTTT. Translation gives CASSQDLYGGNEKMFF.

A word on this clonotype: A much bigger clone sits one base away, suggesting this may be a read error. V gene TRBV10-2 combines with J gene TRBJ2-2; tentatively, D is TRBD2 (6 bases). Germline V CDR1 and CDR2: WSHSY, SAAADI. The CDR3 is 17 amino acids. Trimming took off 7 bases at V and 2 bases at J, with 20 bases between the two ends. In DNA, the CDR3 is TGCGCCAGCAAGAGGACTGGCGGGGATTATAACACCGGGGAGCTGTTTTTT. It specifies CASKRTGGDYNTGELFF.

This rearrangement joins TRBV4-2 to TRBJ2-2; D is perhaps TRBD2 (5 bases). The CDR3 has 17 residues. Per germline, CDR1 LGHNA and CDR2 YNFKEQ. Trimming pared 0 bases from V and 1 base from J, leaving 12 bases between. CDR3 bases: TGTGCCAGCAGCCAAGACGGGGTCTCTCTGAACACCGGGGAGCTGTTTTTT. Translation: CASSQDGVSLNTGELFF.

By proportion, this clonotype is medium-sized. CDR3 amino acids: CASSLDQSTAATSTDTQYF. DNA of the CDR3: TGTGCCAGCAGCTTAGATCAATCCACAGCGGCTACTAGCACAGATACGCAGTATTTT. V usage is TRBV11-3 and J usage is TRBJ2-3, with D perhaps matching TRBD2 (5 bases). Germline values: CDR1 SGHNT, CDR2 YENEEA. Trimming stripped 0 bases from V and 0 bases from J, with 19 bases between. There are 19 residues in the CDR3.

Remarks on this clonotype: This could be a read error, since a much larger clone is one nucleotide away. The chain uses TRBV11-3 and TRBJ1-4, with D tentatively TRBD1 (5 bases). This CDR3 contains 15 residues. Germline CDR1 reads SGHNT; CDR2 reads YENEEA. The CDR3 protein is CASSFGADANEKPFF. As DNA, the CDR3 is TGTGCCAGCAGCTTTGGGGCGGACGCTAATGAAAAACCGTTTTTT.

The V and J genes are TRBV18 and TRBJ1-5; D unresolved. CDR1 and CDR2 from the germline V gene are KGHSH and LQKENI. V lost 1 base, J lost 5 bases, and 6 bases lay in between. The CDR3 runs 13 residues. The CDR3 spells CASSPQQDQPQHF. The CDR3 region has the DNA TGTGCCAGCTCACCACAGCAAGATCAGCCCCAGCATTTT.

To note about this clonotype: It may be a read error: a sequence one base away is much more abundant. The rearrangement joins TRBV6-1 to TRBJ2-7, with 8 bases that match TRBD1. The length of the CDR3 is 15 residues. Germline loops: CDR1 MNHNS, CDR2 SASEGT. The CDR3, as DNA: TGTGCCAGCAGTATTCGACAGGGGAGCTGGGGGGAGCATTACTTC. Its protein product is CASSIRQGSWGEHYF.

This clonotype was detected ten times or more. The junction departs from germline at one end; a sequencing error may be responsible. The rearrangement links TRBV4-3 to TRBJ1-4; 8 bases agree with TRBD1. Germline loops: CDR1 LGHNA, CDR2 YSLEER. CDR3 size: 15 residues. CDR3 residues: CASSEEQGASEKLFF. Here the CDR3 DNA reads TGCGCCAGCAGCGAAGAGCAGGGGGCTAGTGAAAAACTGTTTTTT.

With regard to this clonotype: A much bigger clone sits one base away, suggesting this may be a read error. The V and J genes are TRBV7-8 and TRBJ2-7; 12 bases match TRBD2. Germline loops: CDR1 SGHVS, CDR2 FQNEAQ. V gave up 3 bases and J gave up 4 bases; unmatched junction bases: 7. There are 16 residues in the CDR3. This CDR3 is CASSFSRLAGAYEQYF. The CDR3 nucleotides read TGTGCCAGCAGCTTTTCAAGACTAGCGGGAGCTTACGAGCAGTACTTC.

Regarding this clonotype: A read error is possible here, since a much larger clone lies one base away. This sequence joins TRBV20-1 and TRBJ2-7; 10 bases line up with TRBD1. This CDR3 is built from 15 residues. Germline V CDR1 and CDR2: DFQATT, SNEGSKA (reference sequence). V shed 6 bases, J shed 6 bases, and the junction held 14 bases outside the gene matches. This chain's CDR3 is CSANSVPGQGFEQYF. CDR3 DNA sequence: TGCAGTGCCAATAGCGTCCCGGGACAGGGGTTCGAGCAGTACTTC.

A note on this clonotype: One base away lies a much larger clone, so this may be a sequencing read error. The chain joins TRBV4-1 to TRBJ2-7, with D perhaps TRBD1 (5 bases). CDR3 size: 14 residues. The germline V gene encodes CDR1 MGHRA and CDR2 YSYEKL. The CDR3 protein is CASSQEGRVYEQCF. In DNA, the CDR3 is TGCGCCAGCAGCCAAGAAGGCAGGGTTTACGAGCAGTGCTTC.

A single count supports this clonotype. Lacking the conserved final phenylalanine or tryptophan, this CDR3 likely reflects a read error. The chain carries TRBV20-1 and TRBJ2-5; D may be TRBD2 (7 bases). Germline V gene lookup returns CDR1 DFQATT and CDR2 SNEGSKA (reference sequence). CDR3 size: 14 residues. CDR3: CNARLGGGRETQYS. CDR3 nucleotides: TGCAATGCTAGACTAGGGGGAGGGCGGGAGACCCAGTACTCC.

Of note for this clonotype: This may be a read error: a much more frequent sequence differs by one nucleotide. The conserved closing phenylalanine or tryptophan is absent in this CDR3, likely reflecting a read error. The CDR3 DNA reads TGCAGTGCTAGAGATACGGAGGGCTGGGAGCTGTTTTCT. Amino acid sequence: CSARDTEGWELFS. V is TRBV20-1 and J is TRBJ2-2; a possible D gene is TRBD2 (6 bases). V lost 0 bases, J lost 9 bases, and 11 bases lay in between. Germline assignment: CDR1 DFQATT and CDR2 SNEGSKA (reference sequence). The CDR3 runs to 13 residues.

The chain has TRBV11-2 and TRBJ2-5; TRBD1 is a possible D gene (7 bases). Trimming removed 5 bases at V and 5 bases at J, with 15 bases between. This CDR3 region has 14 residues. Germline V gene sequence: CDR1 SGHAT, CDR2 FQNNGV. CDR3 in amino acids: CASSARGVGETQYF. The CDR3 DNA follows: TGTGCCAGCAGCGCCAGGGGGGTTGGGGAGACCCAGTACTTC.

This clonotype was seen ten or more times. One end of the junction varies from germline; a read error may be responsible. CDR3 sequence: CASSLDLAGYIEQFF. The DNA for the CDR3 is TGTGCCAGCAGCTTAGACCTAGCGGGTTACATTGAGCAGTTCTTC. The V gene is TRBV11-3, the J gene TRBJ2-1, with TRBD2 matching 8 bases. Germline V gives CDR1 SGHNT, CDR2 YENEEA. The CDR3 is made up of 15 amino acids. Drawing the rest from reference TRBV11-3 and TRBJ2-1, the complete variable domain is EAGVVQSPRYKIIEKKQPVAFWCNPISGHNTLYWYLQNLGQGPELLIRYENEEAVDDSQLPKDRFSAERLKGVDSTLKIQPAELGDSAVYLCASSLDLAGYIEQFFGPGTRLTVL.

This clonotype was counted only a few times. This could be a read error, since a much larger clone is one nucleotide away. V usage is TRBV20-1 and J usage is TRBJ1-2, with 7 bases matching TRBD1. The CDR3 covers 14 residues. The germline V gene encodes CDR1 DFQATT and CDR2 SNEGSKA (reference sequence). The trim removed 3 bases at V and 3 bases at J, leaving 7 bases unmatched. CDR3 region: CSARTGRFDYGYTF. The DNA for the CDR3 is TGCAGTGCTAGGACAGGGAGGTTTGACTATGGCTACACCTTC.

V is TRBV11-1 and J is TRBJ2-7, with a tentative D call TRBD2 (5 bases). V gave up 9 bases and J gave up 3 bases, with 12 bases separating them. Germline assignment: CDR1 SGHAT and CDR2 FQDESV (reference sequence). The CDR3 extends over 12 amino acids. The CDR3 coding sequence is TGTGCCAGTAGCGACATGGGCTACGAGCAGTACTTC. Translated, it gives CASSDMGYEQYF.

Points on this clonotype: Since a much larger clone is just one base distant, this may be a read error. The CDR3 reads CASSFRGTSSEQYF. The CDR3 DNA sequence: TGTGCCAGCAGCTTCCGGGGGACTAGTAGTGAGCAGTACTTC. The chain carries TRBV5-6 and TRBJ2-7; 8 nucleotides match TRBD2. Germline trimming cut 2 bases from V and 7 bases from J; bases unmatched to any gene: 8. Germline assignment: CDR1 SGHDT and CDR2 YYEEEE. The CDR3 length is 14 residues.

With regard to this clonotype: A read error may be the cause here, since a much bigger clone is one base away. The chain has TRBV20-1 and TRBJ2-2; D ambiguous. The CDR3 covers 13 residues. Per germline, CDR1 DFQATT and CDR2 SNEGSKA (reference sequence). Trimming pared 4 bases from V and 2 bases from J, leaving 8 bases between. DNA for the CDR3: TGCAGTGCTAAGGGAACTAACACCGGGGAGCTGTTTTTT. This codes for CSAKGTNTGELFF.

CDR3 coding DNA: TGCAGTGCTAGAGTGGAAGATACGCAGTATTTT. Its protein is CSARVEDTQYF. The chain joins TRBV20-1 to TRBJ2-3; D gene ambiguous. Germline CDR1 and CDR2: DFQATT and SNEGSKA (reference sequence). Trimming took 1 base from V and 5 from J, leaving 4 bases between them. The CDR3 has 11 amino acids.

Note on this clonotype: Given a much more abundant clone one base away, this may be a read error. Here the CDR3 reads CSASWGRGSNQPQYF. CDR3 nucleotides: TGCAGTGCTAGTTGGGGGCGCGGAAGCAATCAGCCCCAGTATTTT. The rearrangement links TRBV20-1 to TRBJ1-5; D perhaps matches TRBD1 (6 bases). The DNA end is more similar to TRBJ2-3, so the J call may be wrong. Germline V CDR1 and CDR2: DFQATT, SNEGSKA (reference sequence). The length of the CDR3 is 15 residues.

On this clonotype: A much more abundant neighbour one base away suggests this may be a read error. The CDR3 DNA follows: TGTGCCAGCAGCTTGCACGGTGTGGCCAACGTCCTGACTTTC. Translation: CASSLHGVANVLTF. The chain carries TRBV7-9 and TRBJ2-6; D gene unclear. Looked up from germline, CDR1 is SEHNR and CDR2 is FQNEAQ (reference sequence). V was shortened by 3 bases and J by 6 bases, with 9 bases between the two germline ends. The CDR3 has 14 residues.

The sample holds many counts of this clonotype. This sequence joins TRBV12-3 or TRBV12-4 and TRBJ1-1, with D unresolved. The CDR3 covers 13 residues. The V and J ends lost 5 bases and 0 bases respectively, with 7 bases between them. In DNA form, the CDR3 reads TGTGCCAGCAGTCGAACTATGAACACTGAAGCTTTCTTT. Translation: CASSRTMNTEAFF.

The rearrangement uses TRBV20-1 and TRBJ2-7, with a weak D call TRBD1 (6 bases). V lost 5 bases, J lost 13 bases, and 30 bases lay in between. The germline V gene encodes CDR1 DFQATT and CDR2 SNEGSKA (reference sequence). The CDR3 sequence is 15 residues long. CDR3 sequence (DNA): TGCAGTGCTCTACGATATGAGCAGGGGCACTACGAGCGATACTTC. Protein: CSALRYEQGHYERYF.

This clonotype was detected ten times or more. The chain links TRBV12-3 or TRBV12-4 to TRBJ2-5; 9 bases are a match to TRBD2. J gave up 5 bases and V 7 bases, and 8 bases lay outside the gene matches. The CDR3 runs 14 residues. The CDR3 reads CASTYSGGRETQYF. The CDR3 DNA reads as TGTGCCAGCACTTATAGCGGGGGACGGGAGACCCAGTACTTC.

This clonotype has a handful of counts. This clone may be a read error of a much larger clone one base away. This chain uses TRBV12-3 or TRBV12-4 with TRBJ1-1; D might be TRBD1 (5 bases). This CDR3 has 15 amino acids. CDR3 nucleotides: TGTGCCAGCAGCCGAGGGGACTTGCAGAACGCTGAAGCTTTCTTT. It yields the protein CASSRGDLQNAEAFF.

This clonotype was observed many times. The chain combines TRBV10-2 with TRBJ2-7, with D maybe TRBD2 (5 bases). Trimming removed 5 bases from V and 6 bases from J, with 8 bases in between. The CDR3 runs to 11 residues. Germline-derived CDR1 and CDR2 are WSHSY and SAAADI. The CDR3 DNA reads TGCGCCAGCAGTCCCAGCGGCGAGCAGTACTTC. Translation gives CASSPSGEQYF.